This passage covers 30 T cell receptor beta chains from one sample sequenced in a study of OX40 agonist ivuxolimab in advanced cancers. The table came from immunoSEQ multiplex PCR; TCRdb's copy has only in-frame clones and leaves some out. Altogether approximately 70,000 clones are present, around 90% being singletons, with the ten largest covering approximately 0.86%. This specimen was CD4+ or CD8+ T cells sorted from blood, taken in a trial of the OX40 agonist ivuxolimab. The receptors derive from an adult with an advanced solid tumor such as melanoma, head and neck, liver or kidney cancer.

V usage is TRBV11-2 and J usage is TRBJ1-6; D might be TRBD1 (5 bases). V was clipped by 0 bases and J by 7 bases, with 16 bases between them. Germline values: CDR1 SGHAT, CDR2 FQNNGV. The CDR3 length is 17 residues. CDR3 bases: TGTGCCAGCAGCTTAGATCCCCCAGGGAGCACGAATTCACCCCTCCACTTT. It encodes CASSLDPPGSTNSPLHF.

Here the CDR3 DNA reads TGTGCCAGCAGTCTAACTCGGGGGACGGAGCCCCAGCATTTT. It specifies CASSLTRGTEPQHF. The rearrangement joins TRBV25-1 to TRBJ1-5; possible D gene TRBD1, 5 bases. Trimming pared 5 bases from V and 8 bases from J, leaving 16 bases between. The CDR3 loop spans 14 amino acids. Germline V gene sequence: CDR1 MGHDK, CDR2 SYGVNS.

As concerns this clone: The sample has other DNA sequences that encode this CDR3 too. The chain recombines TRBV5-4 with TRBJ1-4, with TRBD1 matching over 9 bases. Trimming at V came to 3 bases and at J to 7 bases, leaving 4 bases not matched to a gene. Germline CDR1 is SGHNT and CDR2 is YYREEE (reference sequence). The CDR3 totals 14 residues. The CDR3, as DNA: TGTGCCAGCAGCTCGGGACAGGGTCTTGAAAAACTGTTTTTT. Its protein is CASSSGQGLEKLFF.

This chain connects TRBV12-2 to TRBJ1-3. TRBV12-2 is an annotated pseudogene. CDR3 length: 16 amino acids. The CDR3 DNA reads TGTGCAAGTCGCTTAGCGTGTGGGGTGGAGGGAAACACCATATATTTT. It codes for CASRLACGVEGNTIYF.

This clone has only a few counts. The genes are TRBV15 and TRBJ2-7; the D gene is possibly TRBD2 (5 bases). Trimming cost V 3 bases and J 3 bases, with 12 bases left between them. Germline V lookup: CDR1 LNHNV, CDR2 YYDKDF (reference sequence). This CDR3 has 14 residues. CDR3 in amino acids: CATSSVSGNYEQYF. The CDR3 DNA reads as TGTGCCACCAGCAGCGTCTCCGGGAACTACGAGCAGTACTTC.

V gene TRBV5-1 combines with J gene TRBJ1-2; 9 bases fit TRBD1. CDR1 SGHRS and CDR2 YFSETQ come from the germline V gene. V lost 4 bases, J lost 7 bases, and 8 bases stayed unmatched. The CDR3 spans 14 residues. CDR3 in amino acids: CASSPDRGGSGYTF. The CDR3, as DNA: TGCGCCAGCAGCCCGGACAGGGGAGGAAGTGGCTACACCTTC.

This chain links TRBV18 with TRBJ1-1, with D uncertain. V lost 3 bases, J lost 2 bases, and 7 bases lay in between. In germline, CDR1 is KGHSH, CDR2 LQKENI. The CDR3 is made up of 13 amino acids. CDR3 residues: CASSPAVNTEAFF. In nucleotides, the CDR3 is TGTGCCAGCTCACCTGCGGTTAACACTGAAGCTTTCTTT.

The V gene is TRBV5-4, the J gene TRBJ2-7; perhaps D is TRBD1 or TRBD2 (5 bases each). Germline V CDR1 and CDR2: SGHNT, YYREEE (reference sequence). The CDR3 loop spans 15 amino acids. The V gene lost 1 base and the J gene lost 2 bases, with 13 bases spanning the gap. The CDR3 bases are TGTGCCAGCAGCTTGCCGAATCAGGGAGCCTACGAGCAGTACTTC. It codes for CASSLPNQGAYEQYF.

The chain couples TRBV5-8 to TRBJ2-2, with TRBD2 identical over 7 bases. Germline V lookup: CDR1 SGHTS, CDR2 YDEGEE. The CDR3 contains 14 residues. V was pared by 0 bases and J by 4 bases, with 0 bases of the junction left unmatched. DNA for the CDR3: TGTGCCAGCAGCTTGGAGCGGGGCACCGGGGAGCTGTTTTTT. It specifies CASSLERGTGELFF. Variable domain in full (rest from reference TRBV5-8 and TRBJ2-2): EAGVTQSPTHLIKTRGQQATLRCSPISGHTSVYWYQQALGLGLQFLLWYDEGEERNRGNFPPRFSGRQFPNYSSELNVNALELEDSALYLCASSLERGTGELFFGEGSRLTVL.

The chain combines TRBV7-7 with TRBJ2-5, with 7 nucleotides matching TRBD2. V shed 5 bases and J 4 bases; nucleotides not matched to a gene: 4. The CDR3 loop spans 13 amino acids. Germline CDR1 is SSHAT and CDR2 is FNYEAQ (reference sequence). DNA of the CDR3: TGTGCCAGCAGCCCCACTAGCGTAGAGACCCAGTACTTC. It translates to CASSPTSVETQYF.

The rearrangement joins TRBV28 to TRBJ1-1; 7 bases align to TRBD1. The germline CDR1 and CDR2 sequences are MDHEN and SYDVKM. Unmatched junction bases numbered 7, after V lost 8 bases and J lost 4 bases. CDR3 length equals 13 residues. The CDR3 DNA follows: TGTGCCAGCCTCCGACAGGGCGGCACTGAAGCTTTCTTT. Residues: CASLRQGGTEAFF.

The DNA for the CDR3 is TGCGCCAGCTCGGCACTACTTTACAATGAGCAGTTCTTC. It translates to CASSALLYNEQFF. J is TRBJ2-1 and V is TRBV4-3, with D unresolved. Germline V gives CDR1 LGHNA, CDR2 YSLEER. The CDR3 spans 13 residues. The germline V and J ends were trimmed by 8 bases and 4 bases, with 12 bases remaining between them.

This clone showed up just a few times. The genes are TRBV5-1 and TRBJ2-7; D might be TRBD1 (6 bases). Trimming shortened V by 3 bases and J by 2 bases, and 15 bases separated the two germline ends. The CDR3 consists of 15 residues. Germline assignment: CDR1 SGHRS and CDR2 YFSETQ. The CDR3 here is CASSSTGNVAYEQYF. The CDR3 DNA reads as TGCGCCAGCAGCTCAACAGGGAATGTAGCCTACGAGCAGTACTTC.

The CDR3 loop reads CASIRQGFEAFF. The CDR3 bases are TGTGCCAGCATTCGACAGGGGTTTGAAGCTTTCTTT. The chain couples TRBV6-1 to TRBJ1-1; TRBD1 matches 8 bases. The CDR3 loop spans 12 amino acids. Germline V lookup: CDR1 MNHNS, CDR2 SASEGT. V shed 7 bases and J 7 bases; nucleotides not matched to a gene: 5.

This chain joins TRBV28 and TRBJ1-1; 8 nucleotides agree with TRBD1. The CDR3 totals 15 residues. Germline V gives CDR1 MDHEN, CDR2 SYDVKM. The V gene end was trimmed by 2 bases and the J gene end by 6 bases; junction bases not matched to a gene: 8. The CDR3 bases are TGTGCCAGCAGTTTAGGCGGACAGGGAACGGCTGAAGCTTTCTTT. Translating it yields CASSLGGQGTAEAFF.

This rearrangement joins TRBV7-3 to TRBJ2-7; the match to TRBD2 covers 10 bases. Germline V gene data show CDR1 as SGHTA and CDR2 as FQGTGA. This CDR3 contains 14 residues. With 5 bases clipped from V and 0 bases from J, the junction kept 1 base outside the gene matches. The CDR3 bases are TGTGCCAGCAGCCCTAGCGGGAGCTCCTACGAGCAGTACTTC. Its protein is CASSPSGSSYEQYF.

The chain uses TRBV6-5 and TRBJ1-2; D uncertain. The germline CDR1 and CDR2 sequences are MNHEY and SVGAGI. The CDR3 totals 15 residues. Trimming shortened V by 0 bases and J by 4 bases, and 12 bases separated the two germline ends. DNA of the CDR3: TGTGCCAGCAGTTACTCGATAAATCCGTCCTATGGCTACACCTTC. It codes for CASSYSINPSYGYTF.

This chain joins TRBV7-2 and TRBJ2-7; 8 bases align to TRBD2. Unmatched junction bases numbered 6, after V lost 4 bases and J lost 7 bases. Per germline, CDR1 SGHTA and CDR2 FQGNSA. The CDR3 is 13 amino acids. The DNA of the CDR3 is TGTGCCAGCAGCTGGCGGGAGGCAGGGGAGCAGTACTTC. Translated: CASSWREAGEQYF.

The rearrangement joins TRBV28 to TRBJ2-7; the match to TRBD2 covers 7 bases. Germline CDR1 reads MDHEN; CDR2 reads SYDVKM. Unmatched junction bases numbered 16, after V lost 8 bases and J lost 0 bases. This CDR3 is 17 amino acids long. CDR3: CASRGSGFSYISYEQYF. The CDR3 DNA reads TGTGCCAGCCGAGGTAGCGGGTTCTCCTATATCTCCTACGAGCAGTACTTC. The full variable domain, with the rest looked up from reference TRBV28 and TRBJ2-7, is DVKVTQSSRYLVKRTGEKVFLECVQDMDHENMFWYRQDPGLGLRLIYFSYDVKMKEKGDIPEGYSVSREKKERFSLILESASTNQTSMYLCASRGSGFSYISYEQYFGPGTRLTVT.

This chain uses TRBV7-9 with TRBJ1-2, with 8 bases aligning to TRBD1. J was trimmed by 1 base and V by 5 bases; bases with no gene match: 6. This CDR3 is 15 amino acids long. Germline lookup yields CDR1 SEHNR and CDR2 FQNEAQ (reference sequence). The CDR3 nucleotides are TGTGCCAGCAGCCGACAGGGGTCTCGTAACTATGGCTACACCTTC. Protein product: CASSRQGSRNYGYTF.

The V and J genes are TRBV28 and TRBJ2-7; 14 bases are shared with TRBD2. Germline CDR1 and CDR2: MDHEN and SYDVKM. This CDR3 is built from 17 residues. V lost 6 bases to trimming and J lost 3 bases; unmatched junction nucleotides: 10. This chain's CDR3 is CASSPGLAGGFFYEQYF. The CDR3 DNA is TGTGCCAGCAGCCCCGGACTAGCGGGGGGTTTCTTCTACGAGCAGTACTTC.

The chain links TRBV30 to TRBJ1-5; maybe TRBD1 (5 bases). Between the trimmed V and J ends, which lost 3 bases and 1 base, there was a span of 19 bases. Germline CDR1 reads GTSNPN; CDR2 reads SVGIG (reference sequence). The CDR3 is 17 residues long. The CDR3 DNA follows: TGTGCCTGGAGCTACTCAGGGAAGGCGCGGAGCAATCAGCCCCAGCATTTT. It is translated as CAWSYSGKARSNQPQHF.

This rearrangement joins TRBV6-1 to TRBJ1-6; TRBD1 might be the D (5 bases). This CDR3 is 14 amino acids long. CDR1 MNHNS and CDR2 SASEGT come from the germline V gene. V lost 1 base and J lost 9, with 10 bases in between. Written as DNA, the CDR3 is TGTGCCAGCAGTGAAGACAGGCTGGGTTCACCCCTCCACTTT. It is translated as CASSEDRLGSPLHF.

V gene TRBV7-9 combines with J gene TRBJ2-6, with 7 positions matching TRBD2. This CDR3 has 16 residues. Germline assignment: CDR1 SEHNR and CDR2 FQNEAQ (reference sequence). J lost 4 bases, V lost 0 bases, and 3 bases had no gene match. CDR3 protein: CASSLAGGPGANVLTF. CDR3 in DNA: TGTGCCAGCAGCTTAGCGGGAGGGCCCGGGGCCAACGTCCTGACTTTC. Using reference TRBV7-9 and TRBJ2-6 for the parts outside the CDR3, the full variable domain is DTGVSQNPRHKITKRGQNVTFRCDPISEHNRLYWYRQTLGQGPEFLTYFQNEAQLEKSRLLSDRFSAERPKGSFSTLEIQRTEQGDSAMYLCASSLAGGPGANVLTFGAGSRLTVL.

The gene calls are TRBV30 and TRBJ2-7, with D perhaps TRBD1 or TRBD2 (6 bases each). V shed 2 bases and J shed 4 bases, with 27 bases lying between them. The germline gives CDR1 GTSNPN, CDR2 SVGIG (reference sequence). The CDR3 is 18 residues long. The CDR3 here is CAWSLPGASRAGGYEQYF. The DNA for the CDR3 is TGTGCCTGGAGTCTACCGGGGGCGTCGCGGGCTGGTGGTTACGAGCAGTACTTC. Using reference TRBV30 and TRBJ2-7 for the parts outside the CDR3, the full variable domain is SQTIHQWPATLVQPVGSPLSLECTVEGTSNPNLYWYRQAAGRGLQLLFYSVGIGQISSEVPQNLSASRPQDRQFILSSKKLLLSDSGFYLCAWSLPGASRAGGYEQYFGPGTRLTVT.

The CDR3 loop is CASSDGFTGELFF. In DNA, the CDR3 is TGTGCCAGCAGTGACGGCTTCACCGGGGAGCTGTTTTTT. This chain uses TRBV2 with TRBJ2-2; D gene uncertain. This CDR3 is built from 13 residues. Trimming removed 3 bases from V and 4 bases from J, with 6 bases in between. Germline CDR1 and CDR2: SNHLY and FYNNEI.

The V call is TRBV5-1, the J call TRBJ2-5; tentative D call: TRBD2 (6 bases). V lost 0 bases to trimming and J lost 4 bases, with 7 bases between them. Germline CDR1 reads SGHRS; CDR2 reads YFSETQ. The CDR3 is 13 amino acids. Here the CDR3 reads CASSLDGRETQYF. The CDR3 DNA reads TGCGCCAGCAGCTTGGACGGGAGAGAGACCCAGTACTTC.

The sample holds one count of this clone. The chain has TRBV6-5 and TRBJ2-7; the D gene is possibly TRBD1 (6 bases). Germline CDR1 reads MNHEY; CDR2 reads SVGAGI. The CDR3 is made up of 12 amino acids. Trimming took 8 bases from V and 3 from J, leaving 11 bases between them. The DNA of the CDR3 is TGTGCCAGCCGGGACACTAACTACGAGCAGTACTTC. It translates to CASRDTNYEQYF.

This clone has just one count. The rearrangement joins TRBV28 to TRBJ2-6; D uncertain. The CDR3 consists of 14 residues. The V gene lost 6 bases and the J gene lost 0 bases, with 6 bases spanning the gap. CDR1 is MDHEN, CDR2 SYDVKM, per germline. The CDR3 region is CASRQSSGANVLTF. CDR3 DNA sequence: TGTGCCAGCAGACAGAGCTCTGGGGCCAACGTCCTGACTTTC.

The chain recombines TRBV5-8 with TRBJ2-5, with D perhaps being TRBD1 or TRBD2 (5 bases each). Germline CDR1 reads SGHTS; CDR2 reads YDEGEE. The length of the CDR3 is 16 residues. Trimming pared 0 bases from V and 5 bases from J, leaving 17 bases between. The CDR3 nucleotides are TGTGCCAGCAGCTTGGGTGGGACCCCGAGAGGGGAGACCCAGTACTTC. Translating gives CASSLGGTPRGETQYF.